Listed here are 21 T cell receptor beta chains from one sample, sequenced in a study of T cells in Graves' hyperthyroidism and ophthalmopathy. TCR beta CDR3 sequences were amplified from RNA transcripts. During a first-round RT-PCR of the TCR CDR3, the HTBI primer set was used. TCRdb reprocessed the multiplex PCR reads with MiXCR, giving one entry per CDR3 protein. The sample lists about 210,000 distinct CDR3 sequences; about 15% were seen once. The source material was blood. Receptors originate from a man aged 50 to 60 with Graves' hyperthyroidism.

At least ten counts were recorded for this clonotype. The chain uses TRBV2 and TRBJ2-3; 10 positions agree with TRBD2. With 7 bases clipped from V and 0 bases from J, the junction kept 7 bases outside the gene matches. Germline V CDR1 and CDR2: SNHLY, FYNNEI. There are 16 residues in the CDR3. The CDR3, as DNA: TGTGCCAGCAAACCCGGACTAGCGGCCAGCACAGATACGCAGTATTTT. Protein product: CASKPGLAASTDTQYF. Together with reference TRBV2 and TRBJ2-3, the CDR3 gives the full variable domain: EPEVTQTPSHQVTQMGQEVILRCVPISNHLYFYWYRQILGQKVEFLVSFYNNEISEKSEIFDDQFSVERPDGSNFTLKIRSTKLEDSAMYFCASKPGLAASTDTQYFGPGTRLTVL.

This clonotype occurred many times. The rearrangement joins TRBV27 to TRBJ2-7, with a tentative D call TRBD1 (6 bases). The CDR3 length is 15 residues. V lost 2 bases, J lost 7 bases, and 18 bases lay in between. Germline lookup yields CDR1 MNHEY and CDR2 SMNVEV (reference sequence). The CDR3 DNA reads TGTGCCAGCAGTTTAGGACAGACAAGCCGGTCGGAGCAGTACTTC. It translates to CASSLGQTSRSEQYF.

There are many counts of this clonotype. The chain joins TRBV28 to TRBJ2-1; a weak D match, TRBD2 (6 bases). Trimming pared 5 bases from V and 2 bases from J, leaving 10 bases between. CDR1 and CDR2 from the germline V gene are MDHEN and SYDVKM. This CDR3 spans 14 amino acids. CDR3 DNA sequence: TGTGCCAGCAGTCAACTAGCTACCTACAATGAGCAGTTCTTC. Translation: CASSQLATYNEQFF.

This clonotype has at least ten counts. The chain employs TRBV12-3 or TRBV12-4 and TRBJ1-5, with D maybe TRBD1 (6 bases). CDR3 length: 16 residues. V was clipped by 1 base and J by 0 bases, with 10 bases between them. This chain's CDR3 is CASSLGTAYSNQPQHF. The DNA for the CDR3 is TGTGCCAGCAGTTTAGGGACAGCTTATAGCAATCAGCCCCAGCATTTT.

This clonotype appeared many times. This rearrangement joins TRBV28 to TRBJ2-3; D not resolved. V was cut by 5 bases and J by 4 bases, with 10 bases left in between. This CDR3 comprises 13 residues. CDR1 and CDR2 from the germline V gene are MDHEN and SYDVKM. CDR3 amino acids: CASSPPPADTQYF. CDR3 bases: TGTGCCAGCAGTCCCCCCCCCGCAGATACGCAGTATTTT.

In its sample, this clonotype was seen many times. The genes are TRBV18 and TRBJ1-6; D is possibly TRBD1 (6 bases). The CDR3 has 15 residues. Germline CDR1 is KGHSH and CDR2 is LQKENI. Deletions cut 4 bases from V and 5 bases from J, with 12 bases between. The CDR3 nucleotides are TGTGCCAGCTCACGGGGACAAGCAAATAATTCACCCCTCCACTTT. Translating it yields CASSRGQANNSPLHF.

This clonotype was recorded at least ten times. V gene TRBV18 combines with J gene TRBJ2-3; no firm D call. The V gene lost 6 bases and the J gene lost 6 bases, with 13 bases spanning the gap. The CDR3 sequence is 13 residues long. CDR1 KGHSH and CDR2 LQKENI come from the germline V gene. CDR3 residues: CASSPNPQDTQYF. CDR3 in DNA: TGTGCCAGCTCGCCAAACCCTCAGGATACGCAGTATTTT.

The sample holds a few counts of this clonotype. This sequence joins TRBV6-1 and TRBJ1-3; tentatively, D is TRBD1 (6 bases). The CDR3 has 14 residues. V was pared by 7 bases and J by 2 bases, with 12 bases between. From germline, CDR1 is MNHNS and CDR2 SASEGT. CDR3: CASKPDRTGNTIYF. CDR3 sequence (DNA): TGTGCCAGCAAACCGGACAGAACTGGAAACACCATATATTTT.

The J gene is TRBJ1-5, the V gene TRBV28; tentatively, D is TRBD1 (6 bases). Germline CDR1 is MDHEN and CDR2 is SYDVKM. This CDR3 is built from 13 residues. V dropped 8 bases and J dropped 2 bases, with 10 bases sitting between them. This CDR3 is CASGEGGNQPQHF. CDR3 coding DNA: TGTGCCAGCGGTGAGGGGGGCAATCAGCCCCAGCATTTT.

The CDR3 here is CASSQGPMATGNEQFF. As DNA, the CDR3 is TGCGCCAGCAGCCAAGGACCCATGGCCACTGGGAATGAGCAGTTCTTC. The rearrangement links TRBV4-3 to TRBJ2-1; no clear D. Deletions cut 1 base from V and 7 bases from J, with 17 bases between. This CDR3 has 16 amino acids. Germline CDR1 reads LGHNA; CDR2 reads YSLEER.

Many counts were recorded for this clonotype. The chain carries TRBV27 and TRBJ2-4; D is perhaps TRBD1 (6 bases). Germline V gene lookup returns CDR1 MNHEY and CDR2 SMNVEV (reference sequence). With 2 bases removed from V and 6 bases from J, the gap between germline ends came to 8 bases. The CDR3 length is 13 residues. CDR3 nucleotide sequence: TGTGCCAGCAGTTTAGCCAGGGGAAACATTCAGTACTTC. Translating gives CASSLARGNIQYF.

This clonotype occurred many times. The chain carries TRBV6-1 and TRBJ1-5; no definite D call. Trimming removed 7 bases from V and 0 bases from J, with 22 bases in between. The CDR3 length is 18 residues. In germline, CDR1 is MNHNS, CDR2 SASEGT. Here the CDR3 DNA reads TGTGCCAGCATCAGAGGGAGTTCGAGACCTTATAGCAATCAGCCCCAGCATTTT. It codes for CASIRGSSRPYSNQPQHF.

The chain links TRBV20-1 to TRBJ2-2; no definite D call. CDR3 length: 14 amino acids. Germline-derived CDR1 and CDR2 are DFQATT and SNEGSKA (reference sequence). Trimming took off 3 bases at V and 0 bases at J, with 8 bases between the two ends. The CDR3 reads CSASIVTNTGELFF. CDR3 sequence (DNA): TGCAGTGCTAGCATCGTCACGAACACCGGGGAGCTGTTTTTT.

This clonotype was found many times. This chain joins TRBV7-2 and TRBJ2-1; D is tentatively TRBD1 or TRBD2 (5 bases each). The CDR3 extends over 12 amino acids. Germline CDR1 reads SGHTA; CDR2 reads FQGNSA. Between the trimmed V and J ends, which lost 5 bases and 8 bases, there was a span of 10 bases. The CDR3 nucleotides are TGTGCCAGCAGCGTTCGGGGCCATGAGCAGTTCTTC. The encoded protein is CASSVRGHEQFF.

This clonotype has only a few counts. This sequence joins TRBV19 and TRBJ2-3, with D hard to call. Germline V gives CDR1 LNHDA, CDR2 SQIVND (reference sequence). Trimming cost V 4 bases and J 5 bases, with 10 bases left between them. This CDR3 contains 13 residues. CDR3 sequence reads: CASSTGKGDTQYF. CDR3 nucleotides: TGTGCCAGTAGTACCGGAAAGGGAGATACGCAGTATTTT.

This clonotype has a count of ten or more. The chain is built from TRBV2 and TRBJ2-5, with 10 bases lining up with TRBD2. Germline CDR1 and CDR2: SNHLY and FYNNEI. The CDR3 contains 14 residues. Unmatched junction bases numbered 0, after V lost 4 bases and J lost 1 base. CDR3: CASSGLAGQETQYF. The CDR3 DNA reads as TGTGCCAGCAGTGGACTAGCGGGCCAAGAGACCCAGTACTTC.

The chain uses TRBV25-1 and TRBJ2-1; D is tentatively TRBD1 or TRBD2 (5 bases each). V was cut by 2 bases and J by 9 bases, with 5 bases left in between. The CDR3 spans 11 residues. Germline loops: CDR1 MGHDK, CDR2 SYGVNS. CDR3 residues: CASSEGGEQFF. The CDR3, as DNA: TGTGCCAGCAGTGAAGGGGGTGAGCAGTTCTTC. The whole variable domain, remainder taken from reference TRBV25-1 and TRBJ2-1, is EADIYQTPRYLVIGTGKKITLECSQTMGHDKMYWYQQDPGMELHLIHYSYGVNSTEKGDLSSESTVSRIRTEHFPLTLESARPSHTSQYLCASSEGGEQFFGPGTRLTVL.

CDR3 region: CASSPSRRTSSGANVLTF. The CDR3, as DNA: TGTGCCAGCAGCCCATCCCGTCGGACGAGCTCTGGGGCCAACGTCCTGACTTTC. The genes are TRBV11-1 and TRBJ2-6; unclear D gene. This CDR3 is 18 amino acids long. V was pared by 5 bases and J by 0 bases, with 17 bases between. Germline V gene sequence: CDR1 SGHAT, CDR2 FQDESV (reference sequence).

A note on this clonotype: One base away lies a much larger clone, so this may be a sequencing read error. The CDR3 is CASSTTSGDAYEQYF. DNA for the CDR3: TGTGCCAGCAGTACGACTAGCGGAGACGCCTACGAGCAGTACTTC. The chain carries TRBV6-1 and TRBJ2-7; 9 bases fit TRBD2. The CDR3 has 15 residues. The V and J ends lost 5 bases and 2 bases, in that order; junction bases with no gene match: 7. Germline V CDR1 and CDR2: MNHNS, SASEGT.

This chain uses TRBV10-3 with TRBJ2-7; 7 bases line up with TRBD2. V shed 4 bases and J 0 bases; nucleotides not matched to a gene: 9. The CDR3 has 16 residues. Looked up from germline, CDR1 is ENHRY and CDR2 is SYGVKD. The CDR3 loop is CAISATGTTSSYEQYF. Here the CDR3 DNA reads TGTGCCATCAGTGCCACCGGGACTACAAGCTCCTACGAGCAGTACTTC.

This clonotype has just a few counts. This chain joins TRBV18 and TRBJ2-7; D could derive from TRBD1 or TRBD2 (5 bases each). The germline V gene has CDR1 KGHSH and CDR2 LQKENI. This CDR3 spans 15 amino acids. V lost 0 bases and J 4 bases, leaving 13 bases between the germline ends. The CDR3 sequence: CASSPPGPGKYEQYF. The DNA of the CDR3 is TGTGCCAGCTCACCACCGGGGCCGGGGAAGTACGAGCAGTACTTC.